The 28 T cell receptor beta chains listed next were all sequenced from one sample in a study of T cell clonotyping in hematopoietic cell transplantation listed by TCRdb under 2021. Taken with the paper, the label for time point translates to: recipient sample about 28 days before transplant, after cytoreduction. Receptors were amplified or captured by the immunoSEQ multiplex PCR assay. TCRdb retrieved this table from immuneACCESS and kept in-frame rearrangements only. Not all clones are present; in checked studies, unresolved V genes account for under half, and no reason is known for the remainder. The sample yields some 30,000 clones; over 65% were counted once. The ten biggest clones cover approximately 6.6% of the sample. Sequences were derived from peripheral blood mononuclear cells, sampled before stem cell transplant. These receptor sequences come from a woman in her 30s with chronic myeloid leukemia. Some clones in this sample may be carry-over from other donors' samples.

V is TRBV4-1 and J is TRBJ2-3; the D gene is possibly TRBD2 (5 bases). The CDR3 runs 15 residues. Trimming left V 3 bases short and J 3 bases short, with 13 bases between. Germline CDR1 MGHRA, CDR2 YSYEKL. The CDR3 reads CASSQVNTGTDTQYF. DNA of the CDR3: TGCGCCAGCAGCCAGGTGAATACGGGGACAGATACGCAGTATTTT.

This chain joins TRBV5-1 and TRBJ2-3; tentative D call: TRBD2 (5 bases). The CDR3 contains 13 residues. Trimming removed 4 bases at V and 6 bases at J, with 12 bases between. Germline values: CDR1 SGHRS, CDR2 YFSETQ. As DNA, the CDR3 is TGCGCCAGCAGCCCCGGGGTAGCGGATACGCAGTATTTT. It specifies CASSPGVADTQYF.

The chain combines TRBV5-1 with TRBJ2-1; a weak D match, TRBD1 (5 bases). Trimming shortened V by 0 bases and J by 4 bases, and 8 bases separated the two germline ends. Germline V gene sequence: CDR1 SGHRS, CDR2 YFSETQ. This CDR3 has 14 amino acids. CDR3 in DNA: TGCGCCAGCAGCTTGGAGGGGATTTACAATGAGCAGTTCTTC. Encoded protein: CASSLEGIYNEQFF.

This chain joins TRBV14 and TRBJ1-6, with D perhaps matching TRBD1 (5 bases). The V end was cut by 1 base, the J end by 2 bases, with 9 bases between. CDR1 is SGHDN, CDR2 FVKESK, per germline. This CDR3 has 16 amino acids. The CDR3 region is CASSQGGNTYNSPLHF. CDR3 DNA: TGTGCCAGCAGCCAAGGGGGCAATACCTATAATTCACCCCTCCACTTT.

The table lists this clone with a count of one. The chain is built from TRBV19 and TRBJ1-5; D not certain. Germline values: CDR1 LNHDA, CDR2 SQIVND (reference sequence). V lost 6 bases and J lost 1, with 13 bases in between. The CDR3 extends over 15 amino acids. The CDR3 DNA reads as TGTGCCAGTAGATTAGGGAGGTACAGCAATCAGCCCCAGCATTTT. It yields the protein CASRLGRYSNQPQHF.

The chain uses TRBV4-3 and TRBJ1-6; 7 bases are shared with TRBD1. Per germline, CDR1 LGHNA and CDR2 YSLEER. Trimming at V came to 2 bases and at J to 7 bases, leaving 2 bases not matched to a gene. This CDR3 spans 14 amino acids. This chain's CDR3 is CASSQPTGNSPLHF. CDR3 coding DNA: TGCGCCAGCAGCCAACCGACAGGGAATTCACCCCTCCACTTT.

The chain carries TRBV19 and TRBJ2-6, with TRBD2 identical over 8 bases. Germline loops: CDR1 LNHDA, CDR2 SQIVND (reference sequence). V lost 5 bases, J lost 3 bases, and 12 bases stayed unmatched. This CDR3 region has 18 residues. The CDR3 here is CASSPARTSNLGANVLTF. CDR3 nucleotide sequence: TGTGCCAGTAGTCCCGCAAGGACTAGCAACCTTGGGGCCAACGTCCTGACTTTC.

This chain uses TRBV30 with TRBJ2-5; 10 bases agree with TRBD2. V was pared by 8 bases and J by 5 bases, with 8 bases of the junction left unmatched. The V gene's germline CDR1 is GTSNPN and CDR2 SVGIG (reference sequence). The CDR3 totals 13 residues. CDR3 residues: CASKRGGGETQYF. CDR3 coding DNA: TGTGCCAGTAAGCGGGGGGGCGGCGAGACCCAGTACTTC.

CDR3 loop: CASSFRDPEDEKLFF. In nucleotides, the CDR3 is TGTGCCAGCAGCTTCCGGGACCCAGAGGACGAAAAACTGTTTTTT. The rearrangement uses TRBV5-6 and TRBJ1-4; D is possibly TRBD1 (5 bases). Germline CDR1 is SGHDT and CDR2 is YYEEEE. The CDR3 length is 15 residues. V was trimmed by 2 bases and J by 8 bases, leaving 16 bases between them. Looking up the rest from reference TRBV5-6 and TRBJ1-4 gives the full variable domain: DAGVTQSPTHLIKTRGQQVTLRCSPKSGHDTVSWYQQALGQGPQFIFQYYEEEERQRGNFPDRFSGHQFPNYSSELNVNALLLGDSALYLCASSFRDPEDEKLFFGSGTQLSVL.

The chain couples TRBV6-6 to TRBJ1-2; D ambiguous. Per germline, CDR1 MNHNY and CDR2 SVGAGI (reference sequence). V lost 0 bases and J 2 bases, leaving 13 bases between the germline ends. The CDR3 runs 16 residues. The CDR3 coding sequence is TGTGCCAGCAGTTACTCGATTACCGGGAAGAACTATGGCTACACCTTC. It codes for CASSYSITGKNYGYTF.

The chain is built from TRBV2 and TRBJ1-4; D is ambiguous. Per the germline V gene, CDR1 is SNHLY and CDR2 is FYNNEI. The V and J ends lost 7 bases and 5 bases respectively, with 11 bases between them. CDR3 length: 13 amino acids. Here the CDR3 reads CASTREANEKLFF. As DNA, the CDR3 is TGTGCCAGCACCCGGGAAGCCAATGAAAAACTGTTTTTT.

The chain couples TRBV29-1 to TRBJ2-3, with D possibly called TRBD1 or TRBD2 (5 bases each). CDR1 is SQVTM and CDR2 is ANQGSEA in the germline V gene. The CDR3 is 14 residues long. Deletions cut 7 bases from V and 2 bases from J, with 16 bases between. CDR3 in DNA: TGCAGCGCCCGCTCGGGGCAATACACAGATACGCAGTATTTT. As protein: CSARSGQYTDTQYF.

There are a few counts of this clone. The chain recombines TRBV7-9 with TRBJ1-1; tentative D call: TRBD1 (6 bases). The CDR3 spans 15 residues. CDR1 is SEHNR and CDR2 is FQNEAQ in the germline V gene (reference sequence). V shed 6 bases and J shed 1 base, with 15 bases lying between them. CDR3 loop: CASRPEDSENTEAFF. In DNA, the CDR3 is TGTGCCAGCAGACCGGAGGACAGCGAGAACACTGAAGCTTTCTTT.

The V gene is TRBV4-1, the J gene TRBJ1-1, with 7 bases lining up with TRBD1. CDR3 length equals 15 residues. V gave up 5 bases and J gave up 4 bases; unmatched junction bases: 10. CDR1 is MGHRA and CDR2 is YSYEKL in the germline V gene. CDR3 sequence (DNA): TGCGCCAGCAGCTCACCCGACAGGGATGGCACTGAAGCTTTCTTT. It is translated as CASSSPDRDGTEAFF.

This chain's CDR3 is CASSRDRDRYGYTF. DNA of the CDR3: TGCGCCAGCAGCCGTGATAGGGATCGCTATGGCTACACCTTC. The chain links TRBV5-1 to TRBJ1-2; the D is unclear. Germline lookup yields CDR1 SGHRS and CDR2 YFSETQ. V lost 4 bases and J 4 bases, leaving 14 bases between the germline ends. The CDR3 sequence is 14 residues long.

The gene calls are TRBV4-1 and TRBJ2-7; TRBD1 is a possible D gene (5 bases). Germline CDR1 reads MGHRA; CDR2 reads YSYEKL. Trimming took 1 base from V and 3 from J, leaving 16 bases between them. CDR3 length equals 16 residues. CDR3 bases: TGCGCCAGCAGCCAAGCAAATACAGGTCCAAACTACGAGCAGTACTTC. Its translation: CASSQANTGPNYEQYF.

The chain has TRBV6-4 and TRBJ2-2, with 7 positions matching TRBD2. The germline gives CDR1 MRHNA, CDR2 SNTAGT. Germline trimming cut 5 bases from V and 5 bases from J; bases unmatched to any gene: 8. The CDR3 covers 15 residues. The CDR3 is CASSTGLDSTGELFF. The CDR3 DNA follows: TGTGCCAGCAGTACTGGACTAGACTCGACCGGGGAGCTGTTTTTT.

The J gene is TRBJ2-5, the V gene TRBV30; 8 bases match TRBD1. V was pared by 6 bases and J by 10 bases, with 7 bases of the junction left unmatched. Germline V gene sequence: CDR1 GTSNPN, CDR2 SVGIG (reference sequence). This CDR3 comprises 11 residues. The CDR3 DNA follows: TGTGCCTGCCTTAGACAGGGGATCCAGTACTTC. Its translation: CACLRQGIQYF.

The gene calls are TRBV27 and TRBJ2-1, with D perhaps assigned TRBD1 or TRBD2 (5 bases each). Germline CDR1 and CDR2: MNHEY and SMNVEV (reference sequence). The CDR3 runs to 15 residues. Trimming stripped 7 bases from V and 12 bases from J, with 25 bases between. The CDR3 DNA reads TGTGCCAGCACTAATCCCGGGGCCGGGTATAGAAGGCAGTTCTTC. Protein: CASTNPGAGYRRQFF.

The genes are TRBV27 and TRBJ1-1, with TRBD1 matching 8 bases. Losses at the gene ends were 5 bases for V and 1 base for J; bases not matched to a gene: 3. The germline V gene encodes CDR1 MNHEY and CDR2 SMNVEV (reference sequence). CDR3 size: 14 residues. In nucleotides, the CDR3 is TGTGCCAGCAGTCCCGGACAGGGGAACACTGAAGCTTTCTTT. It is translated as CASSPGQGNTEAFF.

The CDR3 DNA sequence: TGTGCCAGCAGCCAGAATTCACCCCTCCACTTT. The encoded protein is CASSQNSPLHF. The chain links TRBV7-2 to TRBJ1-6, with unresolved D. The V end lost 5 bases, the J end lost 7 bases, and 3 bases lay between the germline ends. Germline V lookup: CDR1 SGHTA, CDR2 FQGNSA. The CDR3 contains 11 residues.

CDR3 sequence: CASSTPGGPLNKLFF. The CDR3 region has the DNA TGTGCCAGCAGTACCCCAGGGGGTCCCCTAAACAAACTGTTTTTT. The chain combines TRBV28 with TRBJ1-4; 7 bases map to TRBD1. CDR1 MDHEN and CDR2 SYDVKM come from the germline V gene. V lost 5 bases and J lost 11; bases outside the gene matches: 14. CDR3 length: 15 amino acids.

This rearrangement joins TRBV6-5 to TRBJ1-5; D not resolved. The V gene lost 0 bases and the J gene lost 6 bases, with 9 bases spanning the gap. Germline CDR1 is MNHEY and CDR2 is SVGAGI. The CDR3 length is 14 residues. Here the CDR3 reads CASSYSNSGQPQHF. As DNA, the CDR3 is TGTGCCAGCAGTTACTCGAACAGCGGTCAGCCCCAGCATTTT.

The chain employs TRBV2 and TRBJ2-7; 7 bases line up with TRBD1. Germline-derived CDR1 and CDR2 are SNHLY and FYNNEI. This CDR3 is built from 14 residues. V lost 5 bases, J lost 3 bases, and 7 bases stayed unmatched. CDR3 sequence (DNA): TGTGCCAGCAGTATTACCTGGGACAGCTACGAGCAGTACTTC. It codes for CASSITWDSYEQYF.

The chain is built from TRBV5-6 and TRBJ2-1; the D gene is possibly TRBD2 (7 bases). The CDR3 runs 15 residues. With 2 bases removed from V and 2 bases from J, the gap between germline ends came to 11 bases. Germline assignment: CDR1 SGHDT and CDR2 YYEEEE. The CDR3 sequence: CASSFSGGPYNEQFF. DNA for the CDR3: TGTGCCAGCAGCTTTTCGGGGGGCCCCTACAATGAGCAGTTCTTC.

The chain joins TRBV7-2 to TRBJ1-6, with a tentative D call TRBD1 (6 bases). The CDR3 totals 14 residues. Per germline, CDR1 SGHTA and CDR2 FQGNSA. The V end lost 1 base, the J end lost 8 bases, and 9 bases lay between the germline ends. The CDR3 protein is CASSLGTDYSPLHF. The CDR3 DNA is TGTGCCAGCAGCTTAGGGACAGACTATTCACCCCTCCACTTT.

The V call is TRBV5-4, the J call TRBJ2-5, with 7 bases fitting TRBD2. Germline CDR1 is SGHNT and CDR2 is YYREEE (reference sequence). Trimming took 3 bases from V and 4 from J; bases not matched to a gene: 3. This CDR3 is 13 amino acids long. The CDR3 loop reads CASSSLAGETQYF. Here the CDR3 DNA reads TGTGCCAGCAGCTCATTAGCGGGAGAGACCCAGTACTTC.

The genes are TRBV6-5 and TRBJ2-3, with D unclear. CDR3 length: 13 amino acids. Trimming stripped 7 bases from V and 4 bases from J, with 12 bases between. Germline CDR1 MNHEY, CDR2 SVGAGI. The CDR3 DNA follows: TGTGCCAGCAAAGACGGAGACGCAGATACGCAGTATTTT. Translation gives CASKDGDADTQYF.